These 12 T cell receptor beta chains share one sample of origin, sequenced in a study of T-cell memory formation after mild COVID-19 (dated by TCRdb to the early 2020s). Libraries were prepared through 5' RACE. The data were produced on an Illumina NovaSeq 6000. Through fastp at Q25 and MiXCR, TCRdb rebuilt clones from the public reads, retaining in-frame beta chains. All rows with the same CDR3 protein become a single entry with the most common DNA and genes. This sample holds roughly 150,000 distinct CDR3 sequences; roughly 15% were observed only once. Around 14% of the sample is taken by the ten largest. Sequencing was done on a sample of PBMCs or a T cell subset sorted from them (not recorded which). Receptors were obtained from an adult woman who had mild COVID-19 (a few samples of this study predate the infection). The sample titles of this study are shuffled in the database, so cell type and time point are left out; the donor was told from shared clones.

The genes are TRBV10-3 and TRBJ2-1, with D perhaps given as TRBD1 or TRBD2 (5 bases each). V dropped 11 bases and J dropped 5 bases, with 16 bases sitting between them. The CDR3 runs to 13 residues. CDR1 is ENHRY and CDR2 is SYGVKD in the germline V gene. Here the CDR3 reads CAHCRDGNNEQFF. Written as DNA, the CDR3 is TGTGCCCATTGCCGGGACGGTAACAATGAGCAGTTCTTC.

The genes are TRBV3-1 and TRBJ2-7; D possibly corresponds to TRBD1 (6 bases). CDR1 and CDR2 from the germline V gene are LGHDT and YNNKEL (reference sequence). V was trimmed by 0 bases and J by 3 bases, leaving 12 bases between them. The CDR3 covers 15 residues. CDR3 residues: CASSQESAGVYEQYF. The CDR3 DNA reads TGTGCCAGCAGCCAAGAGAGCGCAGGGGTCTACGAGCAGTACTTC.

This clonotype has more than one count but fewer than ten. This chain connects TRBV5-1 to TRBJ2-4, with D possibly being TRBD1 (6 bases). CDR3 length: 14 amino acids. Trimming left V 5 bases short and J 12 bases short, with 21 bases between. CDR1 is SGHRS, CDR2 YFSETQ, per germline. This CDR3 reads CASRLDQSRDTQYF. CDR3 DNA: TGCGCCAGCAGGCTCGATCAATCCCGGGACACTCAGTACTTC.

This clonotype was counted ten times or more. This chain links TRBV5-1 with TRBJ2-7, with a possible D match to TRBD2 (6 bases). From germline, CDR1 is SGHRS and CDR2 YFSETQ. Trimming removed 5 bases from V and 3 bases from J, with 18 bases in between. CDR3 length: 15 amino acids. In DNA form, the CDR3 reads TGCGCCAGCAGGGGGGACGGGGGATGGGACTACGAGCAGTACTTC. It yields the protein CASRGDGGWDYEQYF.

This clonotype was counted only a few times. The CDR3 loop reads CSGRSQETQYF. The CDR3, as DNA: TGCAGCGGAAGATCCCAAGAGACCCAGTACTTC. The chain couples TRBV29-1 to TRBJ2-5; D is undetermined. The CDR3 has 11 amino acids. Germline V gene lookup returns CDR1 SQVTM and CDR2 ANQGSEA. V was trimmed by 7 bases and J by 1 base, leaving 7 bases between them.

In its sample, this clonotype was seen many times. The chain employs TRBV3-1 and TRBJ2-2; D might be TRBD2 (5 bases). The germline gives CDR1 LGHDT, CDR2 YNNKEL (reference sequence). V lost 2 bases, J lost 5 bases, and 15 bases lay in between. The CDR3 length is 16 residues. CDR3 DNA sequence: TGTGCCAGCAGCCAAAATGGCGCTGGCGGGACCGGGGAGCTGTTTTTT. It codes for CASSQNGAGGTGELFF.

This clonotype was seen a handful of times. The chain uses TRBV3-1 and TRBJ1-2, with D hard to call. V was clipped by 7 bases and J by 3 bases, with 18 bases between them. Germline CDR1 LGHDT, CDR2 YNNKEL (reference sequence). The CDR3 runs 15 residues. For the CDR3, the DNA is TGTGCCAGCACGCGGTCCGGCAGACCTCACTATGGCTACACCTTC. Its protein product is CASTRSGRPHYGYTF.

This clonotype came up a few times. J is TRBJ2-2 and V is TRBV5-1; D remains unclear. The germline V gene encodes CDR1 SGHRS and CDR2 YFSETQ. This CDR3 is built from 13 residues. V was clipped by 1 base and J by 8 bases, with 9 bases between them. In DNA form, the CDR3 reads TGCGCCAGCAGCTTGTCACCCTTAGGGGAGCTGTTTTTT. The encoded protein is CASSLSPLGELFF. Filled out from reference TRBV5-1 and TRBJ2-2, the complete variable domain reads KAGVTQTPRYLIKTRGQQVTLSCSPISGHRSVSWYQQTPGQGLQFLFEYFSETQRNKGNFPGRFSGRQFSNSRSEMNVSTLELGDSALYLCASSLSPLGELFFGEGSRLTVL.

The table lists this clonotype with a few counts. The chain combines TRBV4-1 with TRBJ1-5; 10 positions agree with TRBD1. CDR3 length equals 16 residues. J lost 5 bases, V lost 2 bases, and 6 bases had no gene match. Germline CDR1 MGHRA, CDR2 YSYEKL. CDR3 sequence (DNA): TGCGCCAGCAGCCAATCCGGGACAGGGGTATATCAGCCCCAGCATTTT. Its translation: CASSQSGTGVYQPQHF.

This clonotype was counted between two and nine times. This chain connects TRBV9 to TRBJ1-6; no clear D gene. The CDR3 totals 15 residues. V lost 2 bases and J 4 bases, leaving 10 bases between the germline ends. Germline V gives CDR1 SGDLS, CDR2 YYNGEE. The CDR3 sequence: CASSVRPGYNSPLHF. CDR3 in DNA: TGTGCCAGCAGCGTCAGACCCGGATATAATTCACCCCTCCACTTT.

This clonotype came up a few times. CDR3 amino acids: CASSPSGGTVINEQFF. CDR3 nucleotide sequence: TGCGCCAGCAGCCCCTCAGGGGGGACAGTAATCAATGAGCAGTTCTTC. The chain is built from TRBV4-1 and TRBJ2-1; weak D call: TRBD1 (7 bases). CDR3 length equals 16 residues. V shed 4 bases and J shed 6 bases, with 19 bases lying between them. The germline gives CDR1 MGHRA, CDR2 YSYEKL.

This clonotype was recorded once. This could be a read error, since a much larger clone is one nucleotide away. The chain uses TRBV7-3 and TRBJ1-1, with D unresolved. Germline CDR1 SGHTA, CDR2 FQGTGA. The CDR3 is made up of 16 amino acids. CDR3 nucleotides: TGTGCCAGCAGCTCACGAGCCGGAGGTCTGAACACTGAAGCTTTATTT. This sequence encodes CASSSRAGGLNTEALF.